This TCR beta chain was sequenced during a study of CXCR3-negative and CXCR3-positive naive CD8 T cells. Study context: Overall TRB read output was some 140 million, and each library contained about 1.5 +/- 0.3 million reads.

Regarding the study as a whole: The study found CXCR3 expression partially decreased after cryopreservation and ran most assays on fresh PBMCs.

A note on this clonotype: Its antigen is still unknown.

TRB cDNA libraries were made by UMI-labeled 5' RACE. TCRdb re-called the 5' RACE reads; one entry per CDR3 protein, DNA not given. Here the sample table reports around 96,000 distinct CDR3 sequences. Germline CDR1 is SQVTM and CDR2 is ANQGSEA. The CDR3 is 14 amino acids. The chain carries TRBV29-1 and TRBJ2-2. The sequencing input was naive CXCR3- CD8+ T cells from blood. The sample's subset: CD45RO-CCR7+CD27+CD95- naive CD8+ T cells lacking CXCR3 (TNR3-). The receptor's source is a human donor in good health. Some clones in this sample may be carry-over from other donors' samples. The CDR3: CSVPQAANTGELFF.